This TCR beta chain was captured in a study of CD8 T cells in Susac syndrome. From blood CD8+ and CD4+ T cells, the TCR beta chain was sequenced. With random hexamers, reverse transcription was performed on about 0.45 to 1 ug of RNA. A multiplex approach, immunoSEQ multiplex PCR, amplified TCR beta CDR3 across 54 Vbeta and 13 Jbeta. MiXCR, run by TCRdb on the immunoSEQ multiplex PCR reads, gives a single entry per CDR3 protein. The sample records some 200,000 distinct CDR3 sequences, approximately 95% being singletons. Overall study results and limits: In total CD8+ repertoires, roughly 17 Susac-specific public clones were found, and five or six in CD8+ TEMRA repertoires.

Concerning this clonotype: Antigen unknown.

Unmatched junction bases numbered 7, after V lost 1 base and J lost 9 bases. The CDR3 spans 14 residues. Germline V CDR1 and CDR2: SNHLY, FYNNEI. This receptor was taken from a human donor with Susac syndrome. The sequenced material came from CD8+ T cells from PBMCs. The V gene is TRBV2, the J gene TRBJ1-1; 8 positions agree with TRBD1. DNA for the CDR3: TGTGCCAGCAGTGAAGAGTCCACAGGGGGACAAGCTTTCTTT. It yields the protein CASSEESTGGQAFF. Full variable domain (remainder filled in from reference TRBV2 and TRBJ1-1): EPEVTQTPSHQVTQMGQEVILRCVPISNHLYFYWYRQILGQKVEFLVSFYNNEISEKSEIFDDQFSVERPDGSNFTLKIRSTKLEDSAMYFCASSEESTGGQAFFGQGTRLTVV.